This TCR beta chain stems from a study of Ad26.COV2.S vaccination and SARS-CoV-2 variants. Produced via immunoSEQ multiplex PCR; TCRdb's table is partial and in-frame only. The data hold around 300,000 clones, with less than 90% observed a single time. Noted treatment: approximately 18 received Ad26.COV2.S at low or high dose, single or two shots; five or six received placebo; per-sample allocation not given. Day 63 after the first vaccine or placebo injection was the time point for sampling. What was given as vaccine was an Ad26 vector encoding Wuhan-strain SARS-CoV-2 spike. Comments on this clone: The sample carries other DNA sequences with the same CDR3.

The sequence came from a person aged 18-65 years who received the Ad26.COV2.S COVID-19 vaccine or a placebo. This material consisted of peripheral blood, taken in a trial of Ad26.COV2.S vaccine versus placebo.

CDR3 region: CASSYRDSYEQYF. The CDR3, as DNA: TGTGCCAGCAGTTACCGGGATTCCTACGAGCAGTACTTC. The chain employs TRBV6-2 or TRBV6-3 and TRBJ2-7; D perhaps matches TRBD2 (5 bases). The V end lost 2 bases, the J end lost 1 base, and 6 bases lay between the germline ends. CDR1 is MNHEY, CDR2 SVGEGT, per germline. The CDR3 is 13 amino acids.